The sequence of this T cell receptor beta chain was determined in a study of radiotherapy plus CTLA-4 blockade in lung cancer. The study gave focal radiation plus ipilimumab CTLA-4 blockade to patients with chemo-refractory metastatic non-small-cell lung cancer. Profiled with immunoSEQ multiplex PCR; TCRdb holds only in-frame clones, not every one. The sample consists of tens of thousands of clones, 83% of them appearing once. Whole-study results and caveats: TCR clones of tumor origin grew in blood after radiotherapy plus ipilimumab.

The V and J ends lost 1 base and 4 bases, in that order; junction bases with no gene match: 6. The CDR3 contains 15 residues. Germline CDR1 LGHNA, CDR2 YNFKEQ. A note on this clone: What it recognizes is unknown.

Sequencing was performed on peripheral blood, taken from a patient treated with radiotherapy plus ipilimumab. This clonotype originated in a human donor with non-small cell lung cancer who had stable disease on radiotherapy plus ipilimumab. V and J are TRBV4-2 and TRBJ1-2, with 7 bases matching TRBD1. This chain's CDR3 is CASSQASGGIYGYTF. The CDR3 region has the DNA TGTGCCAGCAGCCAAGCGTCAGGGGGGATCTATGGCTACACCTTC.